These 4 T cell receptor beta chains originate from one sample sequenced in a study of blood T cell repertoires in COVID-19. Clones were sequenced by immunoSEQ multiplex PCR, and TCRdb holds only the in-frame ones, with some missing. The sample records 350,000 or so clones, around 83% being singletons. Sequencing was done on a sample of peripheral blood. These receptors came from a man younger than 40 with active or convalescent COVID-19.

V and J are TRBV4-1 and TRBJ2-5; TRBD2 matches 8 bases. The CDR3 spans 20 residues. Germline CDR1 and CDR2: MGHRA and YSYEKL. The V gene end was trimmed by 0 bases and the J gene end by 4 bases; junction bases not matched to a gene: 19. CDR3 region: CASSQDLGAGSSGGRETQYF. CDR3 DNA: TGCGCCAGCAGCCAAGATCTCGGGGCTGGCTCAAGCGGGGGCAGAGAGACCCAGTACTTC.

This clone has more than one count but fewer than ten. The chain joins TRBV30 to TRBJ2-7; 7 bases match TRBD1. CDR1 is GTSNPN, CDR2 SVGIG, per germline (reference sequence). V lost 3 bases, J lost 6 bases, and 14 bases stayed unmatched. This CDR3 comprises 15 residues. The CDR3 DNA is TGTGCCTGGAGGGGGAAGTACAGGGGACGATTCGAGCAGTACTTC. This encodes CAWRGKYRGRFEQYF.

This clone has a single count. V usage is TRBV11-1 and J usage is TRBJ2-1; 11 bases are shared with TRBD2. Germline V gene lookup returns CDR1 SGHAT and CDR2 FQDESV (reference sequence). The CDR3 loop spans 13 amino acids. The J segment lost 15 bases and the V segment lost 0 bases, leaving 4 bases of the junction unmatched. This chain's CDR3 is CASSLARLAGLFF. CDR3 DNA sequence: TGTGCCAGCAGCTTAGCGCGACTAGCGGGACTGTTCTTC.

V gene TRBV3-1 (or the pseudogene TRBV3-2) combines with J gene TRBJ1-2; D might be TRBD1 (5 bases). Germline V gene sequence: CDR1 LGHDT, CDR2 YNNKEL (reference sequence). The V end lost 4 bases, the J end lost 6 bases, and 15 bases lay between the germline ends. There are 14 residues in the CDR3. CDR3 protein: CASSPGQGSHGYTF. As DNA, the CDR3 is TGTGCCAGCAGCCCCGGGCAGGGCAGCCATGGCTACACCTTC.